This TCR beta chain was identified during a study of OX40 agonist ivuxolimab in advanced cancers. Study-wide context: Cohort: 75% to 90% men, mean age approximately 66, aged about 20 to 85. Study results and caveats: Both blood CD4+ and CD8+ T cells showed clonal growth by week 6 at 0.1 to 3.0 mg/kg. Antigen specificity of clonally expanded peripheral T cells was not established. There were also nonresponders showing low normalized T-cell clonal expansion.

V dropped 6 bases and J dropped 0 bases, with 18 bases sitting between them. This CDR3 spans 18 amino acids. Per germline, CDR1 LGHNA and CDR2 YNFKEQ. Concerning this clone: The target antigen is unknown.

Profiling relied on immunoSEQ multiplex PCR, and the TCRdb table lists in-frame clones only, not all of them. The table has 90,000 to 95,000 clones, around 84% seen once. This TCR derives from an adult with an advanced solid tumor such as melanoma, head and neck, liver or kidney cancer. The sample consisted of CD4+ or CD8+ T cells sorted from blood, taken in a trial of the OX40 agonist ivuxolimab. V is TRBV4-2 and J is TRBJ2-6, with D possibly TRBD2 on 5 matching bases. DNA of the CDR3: TGTGCCAGCAGTCGGCAATATGGTGGGAGCTCTGGGGCCAACGTCCTGACTTTC. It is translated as CASSRQYGGSSGANVLTF.